This passage covers 31 T cell receptor beta chains from one sample sequenced in a study of shared clonotypes between healthy human individuals. Sequencing was performed with immunoSEQ multiplex PCR; in TCRdb, only in-frame clones are kept and a portion is missing. The sample has some 2,000,000 clones, nearly 97% seen once. The specimen sequenced was naive CD4+ T cells sorted from blood. Subset denoted: CD45RA+ positively selected. These receptors all come from a man aged 18 to 30 in good health.

This chain uses TRBV6-1 with TRBJ1-6, with D possibly TRBD1 on 5 matching bases. Trimming took off 3 bases at V and 9 bases at J, with 9 bases between the two ends. The CDR3 is 13 amino acids. CDR1 is MNHNS and CDR2 is SASEGT in the germline V gene. The DNA of the CDR3 is TGTGCCAGCAGTGAGACAGACGGTTCACCCCTCCACTTT. Its translation is CASSETDGSPLHF.

The chain carries TRBV7-2 and TRBJ2-7; D is unclear. Germline lookup yields CDR1 SGHTA and CDR2 FQGNSA. The V end lost 7 bases, the J end lost 3 bases, and 22 bases lay between the germline ends. The CDR3 loop spans 16 amino acids. Here the CDR3 reads CASTRSQGQSLYEQYF. The CDR3 nucleotides read TGTGCCAGCACCCGGTCCCAAGGCCAGAGCCTCTACGAGCAGTACTTC.

This chain links TRBV4-3 with TRBJ2-7, with D hard to call. The CDR3 is 15 residues long. Looked up from germline, CDR1 is LGHNA and CDR2 is YSLEER. V lost 0 bases to trimming and J lost 4 bases, with 13 bases between them. The CDR3, as DNA: TGCGCCAGCAGCCAAGATAGGGCTGGGTTTTACGAGCAGTACTTC. Translated: CASSQDRAGFYEQYF.

The chain employs TRBV27 and TRBJ2-7; 14 nucleotides align to TRBD2. The CDR3 is 16 amino acids. The V segment lost 6 bases and the J segment 3 bases; nucleotides outside the gene matches: 7. Germline CDR1 reads MNHEY; CDR2 reads SMNVEV (reference sequence). The CDR3 coding sequence is TGTGCCAGCAGGCCTGGACTAGCGGGAGGCCTCTACGAGCAGTACTTC. Protein: CASRPGLAGGLYEQYF.

The chain links TRBV7-2 to TRBJ2-7; TRBD1 matches 7 bases. V lost 0 bases and J lost 3; bases outside the gene matches: 5. CDR3 length: 15 amino acids. CDR1 is SGHTA, CDR2 FQGNSA, per germline. CDR3 in DNA: TGTGCCAGCAGCTTAGCTGGACAGGTTTACTACGAGCAGTACTTC. Its translation: CASSLAGQVYYEQYF.

The chain recombines TRBV6-6 with TRBJ2-7; 12 bases align to TRBD2. Germline lookup yields CDR1 MNHNY and CDR2 SVGAGI (reference sequence). The CDR3 covers 15 residues. V gave up 6 bases and J gave up 1 base; unmatched junction bases: 4. The CDR3 DNA follows: TGTGCCAGCAGCTTGACTAGCGGGGGTTCCTACGAGCAGTACTTC. Translation gives CASSLTSGGSYEQYF.

The chain carries TRBV2 and TRBJ1-5; D uncertain. Germline loops: CDR1 SNHLY, CDR2 FYNNEI. Trimming cost V 6 bases and J 4 bases, with 13 bases left between them. The CDR3 covers 14 residues. CDR3 in amino acids: CASRLSLGNQPQHF. CDR3 bases: TGTGCCAGCAGGCTATCCTTGGGAAATCAGCCCCAGCATTTT.

The sample holds one count of this clone. Other nucleotide sequences in the sample specify the same CDR3. The chain couples TRBV5-1 to TRBJ2-2, with no clear D. The CDR3 consists of 13 residues. Germline CDR1 SGHRS, CDR2 YFSETQ. Trimming stripped 0 bases from V and 4 bases from J, with 4 bases between. The CDR3, as DNA: TGCGCCAGCAGCTTGGGGGCCACCGGGGAGCTGTTTTTT. Its translation is CASSLGATGELFF.

Note on this clone: The same CDR3 can be traced to other DNA sequences in this sample. This sequence joins TRBV6-1 and TRBJ1-1; possible D gene TRBD1, 5 bases. The germline gives CDR1 MNHNS, CDR2 SASEGT. V lost 1 base, J lost 3 bases, and 9 bases lay in between. This CDR3 spans 14 amino acids. Here the CDR3 DNA reads TGTGCCAGCAGTGAAGTCTTGGGGGACACTGAAGCTTTCTTT. This codes for CASSEVLGDTEAFF.

The chain links TRBV6-1 to TRBJ2-4; unclear D gene. CDR1 and CDR2 from the germline V gene are MNHNS and SASEGT. The CDR3 covers 13 residues. V gave up 7 bases and J gave up 1 base, with 8 bases separating them. The CDR3: CASTPLAKNIQYF. DNA for the CDR3: TGTGCCAGCACCCCCCTGGCCAAAAACATTCAGTACTTC.

The V gene is TRBV11-1, the J gene TRBJ1-4; D is unclear. Between the trimmed V and J ends, which lost 2 bases and 0 bases, there was a span of 10 bases. Germline V gene data show CDR1 as SGHAT and CDR2 as FQDESV (reference sequence). The CDR3 has 16 amino acids. The chain's CDR3 is CASSLSLATTNEKLFF. CDR3 DNA sequence: TGTGCCAGCAGCTTAAGTTTGGCGACAACTAATGAAAAACTGTTTTTT.

The chain carries TRBV15 and TRBJ2-5; TRBD1 agrees at 7 bases. V lost 6 bases and J lost 4; bases outside the gene matches: 8. Germline CDR1 LNHNV, CDR2 YYDKDF (reference sequence). CDR3 length equals 14 residues. The CDR3 here is CATRAGRGRETQYF. In nucleotides, the CDR3 is TGTGCCACCAGGGCTGGTAGGGGGCGAGAGACCCAGTACTTC.

V usage is TRBV28 and J usage is TRBJ1-2; 11 nucleotides match TRBD1. CDR3 length equals 17 residues. Trimming at V came to 4 bases and at J to 5 bases, leaving 12 bases not matched to a gene. In germline, CDR1 is MDHEN, CDR2 SYDVKM. As DNA, the CDR3 is TGTGCCAGCAGTTCACGGACAGGGGGCGCGACATTATATGGCTACACCTTC. Amino acids: CASSSRTGGATLYGYTF.

The rearrangement links TRBV18 to TRBJ2-4; D gene ambiguous. This CDR3 is 12 amino acids long. CDR1 KGHSH and CDR2 LQKENI come from the germline V gene. V was shortened by 0 bases and J by 5 bases, with 2 bases between the two germline ends. The DNA of the CDR3 is TGTGCCAGCTCACCACCAGAAAACATTCAGTACTTC. Protein sequence: CASSPPENIQYF.

The gene calls are TRBV13 and TRBJ1-2; D possibly corresponds to TRBD1 (6 bases). Trimming left V 0 bases short and J 6 bases short, with 11 bases between. In germline, CDR1 is PRHDT, CDR2 FYEKMQ (reference sequence). The CDR3 consists of 14 residues. The CDR3 reads CASSLGRDNHGYTF. CDR3 DNA sequence: TGTGCCAGCAGCTTAGGCCGGGACAATCATGGCTACACCTTC. The variable domain in full, completed from reference TRBV13 and TRBJ1-2, reads AAGVIQSPRHLIKEKRETATLKCYPIPRHDTVYWYQQGPGQDPQFLISFYEKMQSDKGSIPDRFSAQQFSDYHSELNMSSLELGDSALYFCASSLGRDNHGYTFGSGTRLTVV.

The gene calls are TRBV6-4 and TRBJ2-7, with TRBD1 identical over 9 bases. Germline V gene sequence: CDR1 MRHNA, CDR2 SNTAGT. The CDR3 is 14 amino acids. Unmatched junction bases numbered 6, after V lost 6 bases and J lost 3 bases. The CDR3 nucleotides read TGTGCCAGCAGCCACAGGGGGCACGGCTACGAGCAGTACTTC. It translates to CASSHRGHGYEQYF.

The J gene is TRBJ2-7, the V gene TRBV5-3, with D possibly matching TRBD1 (5 bases). TRBV5-3 is flagged as an ORF with uncertain function. This CDR3 region has 13 residues. The V end was cut by 4 bases, the J end by 3 bases, with 11 bases between. In nucleotides, the CDR3 is TGTGCCAGAAGCGGAGACAGAAGCTACGAGCAGTACTTC. This sequence encodes CARSGDRSYEQYF.

This chain joins TRBV6-4 and TRBJ2-5, with 10 bases aligning to TRBD1. The junction had 21 bases not matched to a gene; V was cut back by 6 bases and J by 5 bases. CDR1 is MRHNA and CDR2 is SNTAGT in the germline V gene. This CDR3 is built from 19 residues. The DNA for the CDR3 is TGTGCCAGCAGGTTGACAGGGGGCAGGACTTCTTACAGTAAGGAGACCCAGTACTTC. This encodes CASRLTGGRTSYSKETQYF.

V usage is TRBV10-1 and J usage is TRBJ1-1; no clear D. The V end was cut by 7 bases, the J end by 1 base, with 10 bases between. Germline V gene sequence: CDR1 WNHNN, CDR2 SYGVQD (reference sequence). The CDR3 is made up of 13 amino acids. Here the CDR3 DNA reads TGCGCCAGCACTACAGACCCGAACACTGAAGCTTTCTTT. Translated, it gives CASTTDPNTEAFF.

The chain has TRBV7-2 and TRBJ2-4; D is tentatively TRBD1 or TRBD2 (6 bases each). Trimming left V 2 bases short and J 9 bases short, with 14 bases between. The CDR3 covers 14 residues. The V gene's germline CDR1 is SGHTA and CDR2 FQGNSA. Written as DNA, the CDR3 is TGTGCCAGCAGCTTAAGCGGAGGGGGGCGCATTCAGTACTTC. Translation: CASSLSGGGRIQYF.

The genes are TRBV10-1 and TRBJ2-3; 8 bases fit TRBD1. The CDR3 has 13 amino acids. Germline loops: CDR1 WNHNN, CDR2 SYGVQD (reference sequence). Trimming at V came to 6 bases and at J to 8 bases, leaving 7 bases not matched to a gene. The CDR3: CASSPDRVGTQYF. The CDR3 DNA reads as TGCGCCAGCAGCCCGGACAGGGTCGGTACGCAGTATTTT.

This chain connects TRBV5-1 to TRBJ2-1; tentative D call: TRBD1 (5 bases). The CDR3 runs to 16 residues. V lost 3 bases, J lost 4 bases, and 17 bases lay in between. In germline, CDR1 is SGHRS, CDR2 YFSETQ. The CDR3 loop is CASSWGVQGLYNEQFF. CDR3 in DNA: TGCGCCAGCAGCTGGGGCGTGCAGGGCCTTTACAATGAGCAGTTCTTC.

The chain joins TRBV19 to TRBJ1-3; maybe TRBD1 (5 bases). The CDR3 has 15 amino acids. The V and J ends lost 3 bases and 4 bases respectively, with 13 bases between them. Germline loops: CDR1 LNHDA, CDR2 SQIVND (reference sequence). This CDR3 reads CASSMEGLGGNTIYF. CDR3 nucleotides: TGTGCCAGTAGTATGGAGGGGCTTGGGGGAAACACCATATATTTT.

J is TRBJ2-5 and V is TRBV11-2; TRBD2 matches at 9 bases. The CDR3 loop spans 17 amino acids. CDR1 and CDR2 from the germline V gene are SGHAT and FQNNGV. V was clipped by 1 base and J by 4 bases; unmatched bases: 10. CDR3 sequence: CASSLAGGRGGVETQYF. The CDR3 DNA reads as TGTGCCAGCAGCTTAGCCGGTGGGCGGGGGGGCGTAGAGACCCAGTACTTC.

The J gene is TRBJ1-1, the V gene TRBV6-1; 10 bases map to TRBD1. The CDR3 is 15 amino acids. V was clipped by 2 bases and J by 7 bases; unmatched bases: 7. Germline V gene sequence: CDR1 MNHNS, CDR2 SASEGT. CDR3 nucleotide sequence: TGTGCCAGCAGTGAAAGTGACAGGGGGCTCGGTGAAGCTTTCTTT. Translation gives CASSESDRGLGEAFF.

V gene TRBV5-4 combines with J gene TRBJ2-7; D is ambiguous. The germline gives CDR1 SGHNT, CDR2 YYREEE (reference sequence). CDR3 size: 14 residues. The V end lost 1 base, the J end lost 0 bases, and 8 bases lay between the germline ends. The CDR3 reads CASSLSSVSYEQYF. The CDR3 DNA reads as TGTGCCAGCAGCTTGAGTTCGGTCTCCTACGAGCAGTACTTC. The variable domain in full, with the rest retrieved from reference TRBV5-4 and TRBJ2-7, is ETGVTQSPTHLIKTRGQQVTLRCSSQSGHNTVSWYQQALGQGPQFIFQYYREEENGRGNFPPRFSGLQFPNYSSELNVNALELDDSALYLCASSLSSVSYEQYFGPGTRLTVT.

CDR3 region: CATSRDTIRHTNTGELFF. In DNA, the CDR3 is TGTGCCACCAGCAGGGACACTATCCGACACACGAACACCGGGGAGCTGTTTTTT. The genes are TRBV15 and TRBJ2-2; maybe TRBD1 (5 bases). Trimming cost V 3 bases and J 0 bases, with 17 bases left between them. Per the germline V gene, CDR1 is LNHNV and CDR2 is YYDKDF (reference sequence). CDR3 length equals 18 residues. The full variable domain, in which reference TRBV15 and TRBJ2-2 provide the parts outside the CDR3, is DAMVIQNPRYQVTQFGKPVTLSCSQTLNHNVMYWYQQKSSQAPKLLFHYYDKDFNNEADTPDNFQSRRPNTSFCFLDIRSPGLGDTAMYLCATSRDTIRHTNTGELFFGEGSRLTVL.

This chain links TRBV5-1 with TRBJ2-5, with 10 bases matching TRBD1. Trimming cost V 4 bases and J 4 bases; bases outside gene matches: 7. The CDR3 runs 15 residues. Germline CDR1 is SGHRS and CDR2 is YFSETQ. For the CDR3, the DNA is TGCGCCAGCAGCATTGGACAGGGGGGAATAGAGACCCAGTACTTC. It translates to CASSIGQGGIETQYF.

This rearrangement joins TRBV7-9 to TRBJ2-2; the D gene is possibly TRBD1 (5 bases). V was shortened by 5 bases and J by 5 bases, with 6 bases between the two germline ends. Germline values: CDR1 SEHNR, CDR2 FQNEAQ (reference sequence). The CDR3 consists of 12 residues. The CDR3 here is CASSRQTGELFF. DNA of the CDR3: TGTGCCAGCAGCCGACAGACCGGGGAGCTGTTTTTT.

This chain links TRBV7-9 with TRBJ2-3; 13 nucleotides agree with TRBD2. V shed 8 bases and J 2 bases; nucleotides not matched to a gene: 1. Germline values: CDR1 SEHNR, CDR2 FQNEAQ (reference sequence). The CDR3 has 14 residues. CDR3 sequence (DNA): TGTGCCAGCGGACTAGCGGGAGTCACAGATACGCAGTATTTT. Residues: CASGLAGVTDTQYF.

The V and J genes are TRBV6-6 and TRBJ2-7; 10 positions match TRBD1. This CDR3 has 14 residues. Germline V gene lookup returns CDR1 MNHNY and CDR2 SVGAGI (reference sequence). J lost 4 bases, V lost 6 bases, and 6 bases had no gene match. CDR3 loop: CASRRQGARYEQYF. The CDR3 coding sequence is TGTGCCAGCAGGAGACAGGGGGCGCGGTACGAGCAGTACTTC.